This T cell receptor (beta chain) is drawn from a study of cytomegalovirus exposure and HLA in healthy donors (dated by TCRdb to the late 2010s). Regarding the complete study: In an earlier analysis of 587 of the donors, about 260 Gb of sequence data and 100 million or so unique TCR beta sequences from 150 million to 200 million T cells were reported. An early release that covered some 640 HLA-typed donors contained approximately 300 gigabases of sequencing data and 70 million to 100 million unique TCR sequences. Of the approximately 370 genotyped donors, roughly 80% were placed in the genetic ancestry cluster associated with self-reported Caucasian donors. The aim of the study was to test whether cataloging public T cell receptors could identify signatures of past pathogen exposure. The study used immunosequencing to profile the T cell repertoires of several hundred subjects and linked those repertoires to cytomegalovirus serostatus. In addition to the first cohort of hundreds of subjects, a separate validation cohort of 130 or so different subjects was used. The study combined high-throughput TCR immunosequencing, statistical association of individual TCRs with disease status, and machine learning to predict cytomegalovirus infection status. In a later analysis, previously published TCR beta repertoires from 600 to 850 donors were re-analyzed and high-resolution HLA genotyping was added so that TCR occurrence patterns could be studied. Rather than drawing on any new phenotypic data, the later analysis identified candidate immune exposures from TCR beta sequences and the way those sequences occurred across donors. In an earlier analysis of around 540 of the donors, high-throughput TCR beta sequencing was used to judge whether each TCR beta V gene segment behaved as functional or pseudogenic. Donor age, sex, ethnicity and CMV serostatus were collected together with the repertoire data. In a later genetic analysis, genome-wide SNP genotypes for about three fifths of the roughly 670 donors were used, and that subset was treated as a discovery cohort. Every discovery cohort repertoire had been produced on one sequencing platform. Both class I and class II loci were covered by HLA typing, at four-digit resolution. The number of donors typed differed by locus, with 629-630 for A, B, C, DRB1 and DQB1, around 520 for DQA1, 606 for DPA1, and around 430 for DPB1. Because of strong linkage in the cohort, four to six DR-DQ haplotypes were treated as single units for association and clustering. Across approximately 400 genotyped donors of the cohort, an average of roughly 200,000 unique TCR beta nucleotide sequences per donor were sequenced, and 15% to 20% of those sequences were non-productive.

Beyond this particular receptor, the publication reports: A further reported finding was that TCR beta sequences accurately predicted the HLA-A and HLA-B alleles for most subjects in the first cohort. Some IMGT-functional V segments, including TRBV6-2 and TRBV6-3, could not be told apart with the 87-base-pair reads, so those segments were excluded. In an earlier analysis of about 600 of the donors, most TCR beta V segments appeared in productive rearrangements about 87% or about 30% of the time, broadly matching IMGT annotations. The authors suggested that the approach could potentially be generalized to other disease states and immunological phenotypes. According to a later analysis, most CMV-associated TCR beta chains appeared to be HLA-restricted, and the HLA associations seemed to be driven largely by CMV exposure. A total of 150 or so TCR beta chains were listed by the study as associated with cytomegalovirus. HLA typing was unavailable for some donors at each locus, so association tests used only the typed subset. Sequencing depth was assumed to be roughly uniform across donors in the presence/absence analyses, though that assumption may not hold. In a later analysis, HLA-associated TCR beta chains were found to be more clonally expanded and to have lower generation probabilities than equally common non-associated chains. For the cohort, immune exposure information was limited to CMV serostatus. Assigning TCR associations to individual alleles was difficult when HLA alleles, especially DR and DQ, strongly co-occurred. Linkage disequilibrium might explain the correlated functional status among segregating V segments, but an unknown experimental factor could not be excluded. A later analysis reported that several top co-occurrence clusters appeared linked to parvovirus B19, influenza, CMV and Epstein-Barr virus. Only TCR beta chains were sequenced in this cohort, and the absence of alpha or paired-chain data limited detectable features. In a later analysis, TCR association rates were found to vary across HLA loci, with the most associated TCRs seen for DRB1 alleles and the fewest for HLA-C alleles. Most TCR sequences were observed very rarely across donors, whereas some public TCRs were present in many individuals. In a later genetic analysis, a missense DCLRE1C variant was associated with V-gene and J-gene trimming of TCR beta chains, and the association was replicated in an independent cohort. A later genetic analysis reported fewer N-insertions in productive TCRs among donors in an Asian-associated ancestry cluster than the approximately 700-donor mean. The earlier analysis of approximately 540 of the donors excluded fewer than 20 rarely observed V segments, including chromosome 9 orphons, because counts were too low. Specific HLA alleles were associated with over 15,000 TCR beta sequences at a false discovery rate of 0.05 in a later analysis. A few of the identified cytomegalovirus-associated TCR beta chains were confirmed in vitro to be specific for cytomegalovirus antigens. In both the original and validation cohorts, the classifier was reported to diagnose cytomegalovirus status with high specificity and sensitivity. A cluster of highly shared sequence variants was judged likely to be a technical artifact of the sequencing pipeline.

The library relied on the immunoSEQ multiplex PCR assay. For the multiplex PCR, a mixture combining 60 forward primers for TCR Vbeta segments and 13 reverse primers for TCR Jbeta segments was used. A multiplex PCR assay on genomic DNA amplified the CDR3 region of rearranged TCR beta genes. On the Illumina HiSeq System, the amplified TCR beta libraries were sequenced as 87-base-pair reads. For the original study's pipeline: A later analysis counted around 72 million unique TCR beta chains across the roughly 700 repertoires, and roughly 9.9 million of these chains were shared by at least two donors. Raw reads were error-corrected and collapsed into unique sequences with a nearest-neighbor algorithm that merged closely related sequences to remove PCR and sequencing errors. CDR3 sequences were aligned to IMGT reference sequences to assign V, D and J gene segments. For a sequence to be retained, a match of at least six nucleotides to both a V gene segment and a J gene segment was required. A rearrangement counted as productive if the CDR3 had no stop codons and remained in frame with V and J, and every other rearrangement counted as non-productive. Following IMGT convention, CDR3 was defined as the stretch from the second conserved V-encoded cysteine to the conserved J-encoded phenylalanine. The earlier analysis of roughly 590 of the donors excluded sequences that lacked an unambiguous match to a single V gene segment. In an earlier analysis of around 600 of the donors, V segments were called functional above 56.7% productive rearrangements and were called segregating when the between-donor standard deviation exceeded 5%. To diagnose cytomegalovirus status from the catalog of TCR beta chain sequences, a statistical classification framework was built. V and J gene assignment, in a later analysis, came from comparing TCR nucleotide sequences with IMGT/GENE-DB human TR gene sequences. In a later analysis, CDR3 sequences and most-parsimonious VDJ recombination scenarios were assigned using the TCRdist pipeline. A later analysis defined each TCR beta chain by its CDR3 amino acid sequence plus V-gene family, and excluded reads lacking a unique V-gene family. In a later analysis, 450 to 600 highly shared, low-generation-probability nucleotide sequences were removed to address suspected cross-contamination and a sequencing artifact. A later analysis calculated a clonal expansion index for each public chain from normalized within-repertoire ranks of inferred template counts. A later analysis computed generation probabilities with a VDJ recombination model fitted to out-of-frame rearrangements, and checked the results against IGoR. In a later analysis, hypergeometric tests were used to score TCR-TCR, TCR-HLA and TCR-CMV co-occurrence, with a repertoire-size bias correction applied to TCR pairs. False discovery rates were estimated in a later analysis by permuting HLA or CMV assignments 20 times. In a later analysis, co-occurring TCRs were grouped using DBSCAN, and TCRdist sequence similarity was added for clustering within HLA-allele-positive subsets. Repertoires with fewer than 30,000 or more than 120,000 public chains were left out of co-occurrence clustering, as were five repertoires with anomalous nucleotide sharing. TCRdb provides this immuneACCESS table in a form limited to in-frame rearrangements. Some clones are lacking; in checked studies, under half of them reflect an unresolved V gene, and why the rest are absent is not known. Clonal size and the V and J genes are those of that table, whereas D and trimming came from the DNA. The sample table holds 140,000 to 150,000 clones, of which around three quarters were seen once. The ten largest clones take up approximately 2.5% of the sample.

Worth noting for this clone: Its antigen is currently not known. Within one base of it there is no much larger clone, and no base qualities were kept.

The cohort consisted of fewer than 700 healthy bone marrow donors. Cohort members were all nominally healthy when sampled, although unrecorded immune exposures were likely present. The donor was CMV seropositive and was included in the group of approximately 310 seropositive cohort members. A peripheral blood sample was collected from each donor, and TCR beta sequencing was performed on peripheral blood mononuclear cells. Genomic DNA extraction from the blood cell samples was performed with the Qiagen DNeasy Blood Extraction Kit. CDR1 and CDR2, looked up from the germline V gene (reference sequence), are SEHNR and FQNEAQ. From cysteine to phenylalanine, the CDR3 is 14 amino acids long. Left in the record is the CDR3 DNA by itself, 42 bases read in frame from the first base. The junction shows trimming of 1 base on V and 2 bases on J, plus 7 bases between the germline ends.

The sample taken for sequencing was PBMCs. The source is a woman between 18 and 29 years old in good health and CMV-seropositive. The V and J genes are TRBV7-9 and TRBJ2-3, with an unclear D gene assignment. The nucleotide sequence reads TGTGCCAGCAGCTTAGACATCTCCACAGATACGCAGTATTTT. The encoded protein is CASSLDISTDTQYF.